Presented here are 9 T cell receptor beta chains from one specimen sequenced in a study of blood T cells in healthy people across ages. The authors ran a second PCR of 7 to 11 cycles using a sample-barcoded 5' primer and a J-beta primer mix. One entry per CDR3 protein, called by TCRdb with MiXCR from the 5' RACE reads. The sample lists some 760,000 distinct CDR3 sequences, 20% to 25% occurring once. The same sample was also studied in work on T cells of mothers and their children.

The sequenced sample consisted of blood. The receptors were sampled from a boy younger than 18 in good health.

The chain joins TRBV7-2 to TRBJ1-2, with 8 nucleotides matching TRBD1. Trimming removed 8 bases from V and 7 bases from J; junction bases left unmatched: 15. CDR3 size: 15 residues. The germline V gene has CDR1 SGHTA and CDR2 FQGNSA. CDR3 loop: CASETRGTGCLGYTF. In DNA, the CDR3 is TGTGCCAGCGAGACCCGCGGGACAGGTTGTCTTGGCTACACCTTC.

The chain combines TRBV7-9 with TRBJ1-5; 7 bases match TRBD1. The CDR3 runs 15 residues. V lost 5 bases to trimming and J lost 6 bases; unmatched junction nucleotides: 10. Germline V gene sequence: CDR1 SEHNR, CDR2 FQNEAQ (reference sequence). CDR3 in amino acids: CASSPDREFGQPQHF. In DNA form, the CDR3 reads TGTGCCAGCAGCCCCGACAGGGAATTCGGTCAGCCCCAGCATTTT.

This chain uses TRBV27 with TRBJ2-4; D is uncertain. The CDR3 runs to 16 residues. Germline assignment: CDR1 MNHEY and CDR2 SMNVEV (reference sequence). Deletions cut 2 bases from V and 1 base from J, with 12 bases between. In DNA form, the CDR3 reads TGTGCCAGCAGTTTACGGCAGAGTGTGGCCAAAAACATTCAGTACTTC. Its protein is CASSLRQSVAKNIQYF.

In its sample, this clonotype was seen a few times. The V call is TRBV7-9, the J call TRBJ2-1; 8 bases fit TRBD2. After removal of 6 bases from V and 5 bases from J, the junction contained 6 bases not matched to a gene. CDR1 and CDR2 from the germline V gene are SEHNR and FQNEAQ (reference sequence). The CDR3 extends over 14 amino acids. The CDR3 loop is CASSPGTSHNEQFF. As DNA, the CDR3 is TGTGCCAGCAGTCCCGGGACTAGTCACAATGAGCAGTTCTTC.

The J gene is TRBJ2-7, the V gene TRBV27; TRBD1 aligns across 7 bases. CDR1 is MNHEY and CDR2 is SMNVEV in the germline V gene (reference sequence). The CDR3 has 15 residues. V dropped 6 bases and J dropped 4; count of bases not matched to a gene: 12. CDR3 residues: CASSSAGTETYEQYF. CDR3 nucleotide sequence: TGTGCCAGCAGCTCAGCCGGGACAGAGACTTACGAGCAGTACTTC.

This clonotype was detected many times. The chain's CDR3 is CASSLGTVTEAFF. The CDR3 region has the DNA TGTGCCAGCAGCTTGGGGACAGTCACTGAAGCTTTCTTT. This rearrangement joins TRBV7-6 to TRBJ1-1; 7 nucleotides match TRBD1. Germline assignment: CDR1 SGHVS and CDR2 FNYEAQ. This CDR3 is 13 amino acids long. V lost 3 bases and J lost 4; bases outside the gene matches: 2.

This chain connects TRBV7-9 to TRBJ1-1; 9 nucleotides line up with TRBD1. Trimming took 5 bases from V and 1 from J; bases not matched to a gene: 5. Looked up from germline, CDR1 is SEHNR and CDR2 is FQNEAQ (reference sequence). This CDR3 has 15 amino acids. The CDR3, as DNA: TGTGCCAGCAGCGGTACAGGGGGCAAGAACACTGAAGCTTTCTTT. It yields the protein CASSGTGGKNTEAFF.

This chain links TRBV5-1 with TRBJ2-5; 9 bases are shared with TRBD2. The J segment lost 2 bases and the V segment lost 5 bases, leaving 7 bases of the junction unmatched. The CDR3 extends over 15 amino acids. Per the germline V gene, CDR1 is SGHRS and CDR2 is YFSETQ. CDR3 residues: CASREISGSQETQYF. DNA of the CDR3: TGCGCCAGCAGAGAGATTAGCGGGAGTCAAGAGACCCAGTACTTC.

The chain employs TRBV18 and TRBJ1-5; D unresolved. Germline assignment: CDR1 KGHSH and CDR2 LQKENI. Deletions cut 6 bases from V and 0 bases from J, with 6 bases between. The CDR3 covers 13 residues. The CDR3 nucleotides read TGTGCCAGCTCCCGGGCTAGCAATCAGCCCCAGCATTTT. It encodes CASSRASNQPQHF.